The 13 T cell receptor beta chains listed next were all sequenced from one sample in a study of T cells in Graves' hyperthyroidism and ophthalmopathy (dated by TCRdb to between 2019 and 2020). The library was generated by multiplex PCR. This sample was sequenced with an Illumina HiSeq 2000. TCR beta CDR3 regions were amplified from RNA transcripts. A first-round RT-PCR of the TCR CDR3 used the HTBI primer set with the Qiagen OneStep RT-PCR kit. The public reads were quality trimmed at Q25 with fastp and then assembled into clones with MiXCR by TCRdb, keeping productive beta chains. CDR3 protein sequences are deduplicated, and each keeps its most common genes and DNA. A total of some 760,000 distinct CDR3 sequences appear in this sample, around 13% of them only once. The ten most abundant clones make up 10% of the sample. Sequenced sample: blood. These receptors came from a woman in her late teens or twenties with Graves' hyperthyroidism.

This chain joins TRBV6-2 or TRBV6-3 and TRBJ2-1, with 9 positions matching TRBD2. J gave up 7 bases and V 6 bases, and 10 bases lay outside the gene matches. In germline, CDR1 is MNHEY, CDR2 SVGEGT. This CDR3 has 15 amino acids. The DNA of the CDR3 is TGTGCCAGCAGCCCCCCCCCTAGCGGGGTAAATGAGCAGTTCTTC. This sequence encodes CASSPPPSGVNEQFF.

The CDR3 nucleotides read TGTGCCAGCAGCCGTACAGGGTTCGGAAACACCATATATTTT. Translation gives CASSRTGFGNTIYF. The chain couples TRBV14 to TRBJ1-3; maybe TRBD1 (6 bases). CDR1 and CDR2 (germline): SGHDN, FVKESK. This CDR3 comprises 14 residues. The V end was cut by 4 bases, the J end by 4 bases, with 11 bases between.

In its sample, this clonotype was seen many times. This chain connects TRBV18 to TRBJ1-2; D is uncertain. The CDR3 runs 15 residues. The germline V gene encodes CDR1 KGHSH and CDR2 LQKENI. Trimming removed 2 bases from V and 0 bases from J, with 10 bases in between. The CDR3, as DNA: TGTGCCAGCTCACCAACGCCGGATACTAACTATGGCTACACCTTC. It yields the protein CASSPTPDTNYGYTF. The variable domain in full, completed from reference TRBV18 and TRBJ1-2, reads NAGVMQNPRHLVRRRGQEARLRCSPMKGHSHVYWYRQLPEEGLKFMVYLQKENIIDESGMPKERFSAEFPKEGPSILRIQQVVRGDSAAYFCASSPTPDTNYGYTFGSGTRLTVV.

CDR3 protein: CSARDRTSGRFYEQYF. Written as DNA, the CDR3 is TGCAGTGCTAGAGATAGGACTAGCGGGAGATTCTACGAGCAGTACTTC. J is TRBJ2-7 and V is TRBV20-1; 13 bases are a match to TRBD2. The CDR3 has 16 amino acids. V shed 0 bases and J 3 bases; nucleotides not matched to a gene: 5. CDR1 and CDR2 from the germline V gene are DFQATT and SNEGSKA (reference sequence).

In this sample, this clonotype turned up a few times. The CDR3: CASSQDYQHSDEQFF. DNA of the CDR3: TGTGCCAGCAGTCAAGACTATCAACACTCCGATGAGCAGTTCTTC. The chain joins TRBV6-2 or TRBV6-3 to TRBJ2-1, with D tentatively TRBD2 (5 bases). This CDR3 comprises 15 residues. The germline V and J ends were trimmed by 5 bases and 8 bases, with 19 bases remaining between them. Germline lookup yields CDR1 MNHEY and CDR2 SVGEGT.

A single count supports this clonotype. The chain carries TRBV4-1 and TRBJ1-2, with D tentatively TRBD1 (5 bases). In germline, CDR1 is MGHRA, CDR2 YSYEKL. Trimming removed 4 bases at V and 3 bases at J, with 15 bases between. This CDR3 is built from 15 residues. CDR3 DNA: TGCGCCAGCAGCCGTTCAGTGACAGCTGACTATGGCTACACCTTC. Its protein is CASSRSVTADYGYTF.

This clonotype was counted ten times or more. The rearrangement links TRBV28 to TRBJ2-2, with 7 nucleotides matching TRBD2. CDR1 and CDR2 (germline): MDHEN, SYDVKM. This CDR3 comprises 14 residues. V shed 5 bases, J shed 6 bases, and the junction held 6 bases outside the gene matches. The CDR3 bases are TGTGCCAGCAGTACGACTAGCACCGCCGGGGAGCTGTTTTTT. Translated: CASSTTSTAGELFF.

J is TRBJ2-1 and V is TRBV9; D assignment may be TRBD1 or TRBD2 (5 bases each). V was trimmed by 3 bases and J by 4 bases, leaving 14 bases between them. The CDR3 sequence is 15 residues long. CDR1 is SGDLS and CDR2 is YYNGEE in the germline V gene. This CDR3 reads CASSGDLPGYNEQFF. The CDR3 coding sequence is TGTGCCAGCAGCGGGGACCTCCCCGGGTACAATGAGCAGTTCTTC.

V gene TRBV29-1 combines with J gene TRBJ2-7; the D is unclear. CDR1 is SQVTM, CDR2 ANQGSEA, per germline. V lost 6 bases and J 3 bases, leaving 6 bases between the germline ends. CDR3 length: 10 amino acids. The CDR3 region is CSVRHYEQYF. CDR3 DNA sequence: TGCAGCGTCCGCCACTACGAGCAGTACTTC.

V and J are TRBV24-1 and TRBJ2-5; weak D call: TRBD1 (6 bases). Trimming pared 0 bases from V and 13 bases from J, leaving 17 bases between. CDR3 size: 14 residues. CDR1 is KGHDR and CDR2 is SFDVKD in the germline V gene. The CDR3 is CATSDLKGDGRRYF. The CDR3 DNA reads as TGTGCCACCAGTGATTTGAAGGGGGACGGAAGGAGGTACTTC.

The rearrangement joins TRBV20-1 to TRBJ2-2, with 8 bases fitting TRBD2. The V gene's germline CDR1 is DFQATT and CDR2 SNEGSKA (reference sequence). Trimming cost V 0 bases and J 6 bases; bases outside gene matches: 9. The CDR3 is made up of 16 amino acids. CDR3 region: CSARDPRGGSAGELFF. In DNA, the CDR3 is TGCAGTGCTAGAGATCCCCGGGGGGGTTCCGCCGGGGAGCTGTTTTTT.

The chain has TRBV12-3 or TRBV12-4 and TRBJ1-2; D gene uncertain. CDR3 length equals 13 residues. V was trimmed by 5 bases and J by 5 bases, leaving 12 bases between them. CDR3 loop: CASSPGVAYGYTF. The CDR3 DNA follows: TGTGCCAGCAGTCCCGGGGTTGCGTATGGCTACACCTTC.

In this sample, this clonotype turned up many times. CDR3 nucleotides: TGTGCCAGCAAGGCCGGTACCTATGGCTACACCTTC. It codes for CASKAGTYGYTF. The chain combines TRBV12-3 or TRBV12-4 with TRBJ1-2; D not resolved. The CDR3 covers 12 residues. V was trimmed by 7 bases and J by 4 bases, leaving 10 bases between them.